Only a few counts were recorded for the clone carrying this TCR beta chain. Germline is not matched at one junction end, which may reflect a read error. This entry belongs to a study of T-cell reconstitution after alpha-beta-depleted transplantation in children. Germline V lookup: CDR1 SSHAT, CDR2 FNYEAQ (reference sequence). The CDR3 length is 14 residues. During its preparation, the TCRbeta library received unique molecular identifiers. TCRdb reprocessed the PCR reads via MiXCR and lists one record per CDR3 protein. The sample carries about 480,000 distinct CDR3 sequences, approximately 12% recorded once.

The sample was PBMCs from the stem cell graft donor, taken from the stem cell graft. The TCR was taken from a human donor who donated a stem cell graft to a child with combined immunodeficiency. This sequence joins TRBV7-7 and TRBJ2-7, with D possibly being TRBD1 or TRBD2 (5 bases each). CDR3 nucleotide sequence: TGTGCTAGCAGCCCGGGACCTGACCAAACGGAGCAGTACTTC. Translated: CASSPGPDQTEQYF.